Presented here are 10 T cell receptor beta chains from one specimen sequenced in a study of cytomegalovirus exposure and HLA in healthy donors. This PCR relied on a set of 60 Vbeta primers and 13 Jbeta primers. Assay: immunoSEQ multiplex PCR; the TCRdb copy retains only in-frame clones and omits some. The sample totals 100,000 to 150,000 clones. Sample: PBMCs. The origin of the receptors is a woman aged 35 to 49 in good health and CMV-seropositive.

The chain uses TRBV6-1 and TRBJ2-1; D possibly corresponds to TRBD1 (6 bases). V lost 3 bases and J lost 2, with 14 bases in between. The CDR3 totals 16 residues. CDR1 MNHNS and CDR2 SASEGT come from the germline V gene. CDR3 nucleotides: TGTGCCAGCAGTGAGTCCGGGACACGTACCTACAATGAGCAGTTCTTC. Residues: CASSESGTRTYNEQFF.

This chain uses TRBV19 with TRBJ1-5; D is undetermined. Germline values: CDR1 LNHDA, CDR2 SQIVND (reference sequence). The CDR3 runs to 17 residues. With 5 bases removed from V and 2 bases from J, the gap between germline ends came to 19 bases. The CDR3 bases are TGTGCCAGTAGTCCCCCAGGAGGGATCAGTGGCAATCAGCCCCAGCATTTT. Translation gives CASSPPGGISGNQPQHF.

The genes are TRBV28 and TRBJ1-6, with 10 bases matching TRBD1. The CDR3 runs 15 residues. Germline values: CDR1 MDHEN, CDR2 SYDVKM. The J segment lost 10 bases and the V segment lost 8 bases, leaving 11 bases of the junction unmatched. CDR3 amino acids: CASESGDRGYSPLHF. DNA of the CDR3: TGTGCCAGCGAATCGGGGGACAGGGGTTACTCACCCCTCCACTTT.

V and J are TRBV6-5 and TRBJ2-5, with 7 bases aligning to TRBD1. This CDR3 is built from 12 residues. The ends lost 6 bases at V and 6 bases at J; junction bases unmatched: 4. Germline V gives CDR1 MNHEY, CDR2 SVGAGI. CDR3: CASRGTAKTQYF. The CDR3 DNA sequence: TGTGCCAGCAGGGGGACAGCAAAGACCCAGTACTTC.

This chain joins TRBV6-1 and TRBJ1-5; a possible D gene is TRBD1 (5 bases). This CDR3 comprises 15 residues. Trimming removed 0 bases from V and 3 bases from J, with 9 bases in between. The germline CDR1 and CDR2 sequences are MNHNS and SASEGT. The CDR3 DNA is TGTGCCAGCAGTGAAGCTGGAGGGGACAATCAGCCCCAGCATTTT. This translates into CASSEAGGDNQPQHF.

The CDR3: CAWSVIFKAGDTQYF. The CDR3 DNA reads as TGTGCCTGGAGTGTAATATTCAAAGCGGGGGATACGCAGTATTTT. The rearrangement links TRBV30 to TRBJ2-3; 7 nucleotides agree with TRBD2. J gave up 6 bases and V 0 bases, and 9 bases lay outside the gene matches. CDR1 and CDR2 from the germline V gene are GTSNPN and SVGIG (reference sequence). The CDR3 sequence is 15 residues long.

CDR3 DNA: TGTGCCAGCAGCCTGGGGACAGGGCAATGGAATGAGCAGTTCTTC. This translates into CASSLGTGQWNEQFF. The chain carries TRBV7-9 and TRBJ2-1; 9 nucleotides agree with TRBD1. Germline assignment: CDR1 SEHNR and CDR2 FQNEAQ (reference sequence). V gave up 5 bases and J gave up 7 bases; unmatched junction bases: 9. The CDR3 length is 15 residues.

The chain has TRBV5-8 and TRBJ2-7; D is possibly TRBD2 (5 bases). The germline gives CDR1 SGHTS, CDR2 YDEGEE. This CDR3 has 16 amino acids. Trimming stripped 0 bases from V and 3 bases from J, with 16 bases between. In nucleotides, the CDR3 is TGTGCCAGCAGCTTGGGAGTGGTTAGCGCCCGCTACGAGCAGTACTTC. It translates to CASSLGVVSARYEQYF.

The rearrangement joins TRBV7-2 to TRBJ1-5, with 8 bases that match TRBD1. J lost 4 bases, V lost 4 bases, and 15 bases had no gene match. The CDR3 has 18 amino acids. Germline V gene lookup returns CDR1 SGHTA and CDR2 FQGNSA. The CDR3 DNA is TGTGCCAGCAGCTCCCCGGGGATTTTGGACAGGGAGAATCAGCCCCAGCATTTT. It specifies CASSSPGILDRENQPQHF.

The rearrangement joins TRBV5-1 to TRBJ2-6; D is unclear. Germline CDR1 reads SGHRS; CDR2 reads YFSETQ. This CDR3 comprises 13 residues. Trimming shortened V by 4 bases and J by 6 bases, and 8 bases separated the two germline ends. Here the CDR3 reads CASSSGEANVLTF. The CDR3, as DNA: TGCGCCAGCAGCAGTGGAGAGGCCAACGTCCTGACTTTC. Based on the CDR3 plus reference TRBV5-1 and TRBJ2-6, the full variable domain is KAGVTQTPRYLIKTRGQQVTLSCSPISGHRSVSWYQQTPGQGLQFLFEYFSETQRNKGNFPGRFSGRQFSNSRSEMNVSTLELGDSALYLCASSSGEANVLTFGAGSRLTVL.